This T cell receptor beta chain was recorded in a study of blood T cells in healthy people across ages. Points from the study as a whole: Not knowing donor CMV status may have confounded expanded clonotype changes. Older individuals had lower TCR beta diversity per million T cells (the decline was roughly linear). Naive and antigen-experienced cells were not separated, limiting conclusive comparison.

For the second PCR, which ran for about 7 to 12 cycles, a sample-barcoded 5' primer and a J-beta primer mix were used. TCRdb redid the calling of the 5' RACE reads with MiXCR, one entry per CDR3 protein. This sample yields about 640,000 distinct CDR3 sequences, of which approximately 50% are seen a single time; around 37% belongs to the top ten. CDR1 and CDR2 (germline): SGHAT, FQNNGV. This CDR3 contains 14 residues. Trimming took 5 bases from V and 3 from J; bases not matched to a gene: 6. This clonotype has just a few counts. What it recognizes is unknown. Material for sequencing was blood. This sequence was found in a man aged 60 to 75 in good health. V is TRBV11-2 and J is TRBJ2-7; TRBD1 matches 8 bases. The CDR3 region is CASSPGQGNYEQYF. CDR3 nucleotide sequence: TGTGCCAGCAGCCCCGGACAGGGAAACTACGAGCAGTACTTC.